This TCR beta chain was recorded in a study of radiotherapy plus CTLA-4 blockade in lung cancer. Overall study findings and caveats: Clones of tumor-derived TCRs expanded in blood after radiotherapy plus ipilimumab.

Focal radiation was given together with CTLA-4 blockade (ipilimumab) to patients with chemo-refractory metastatic non-small-cell lung cancer. About this clone itself: The antigen remains unidentified.

The CDR3 has 17 amino acids. CDR1 MRHNA and CDR2 SNTAGT come from the germline V gene. Trimming took 1 base from V and 0 from J, leaving 14 bases between them. Sequencing used immunoSEQ multiplex PCR; TCRdb keeps in-frame clones, though not all of them. The table records about 83,000 clones, around 76% of them present only once. The sample here was peripheral blood, taken from a patient treated with radiotherapy plus ipilimumab. V gene TRBV6-4 combines with J gene TRBJ2-3; TRBD1 might be the D (5 bases). The sequence was collected from a human donor with non-small cell lung cancer who had a partial response to radiotherapy plus ipilimumab. Some clones in this sample may be carry-over from other donors' samples. The CDR3 loop is CASSDWALGLSTDTQYF. The CDR3, as DNA: TGTGCCAGCAGTGACTGGGCGCTGGGGCTGAGCACAGATACGCAGTATTTT.